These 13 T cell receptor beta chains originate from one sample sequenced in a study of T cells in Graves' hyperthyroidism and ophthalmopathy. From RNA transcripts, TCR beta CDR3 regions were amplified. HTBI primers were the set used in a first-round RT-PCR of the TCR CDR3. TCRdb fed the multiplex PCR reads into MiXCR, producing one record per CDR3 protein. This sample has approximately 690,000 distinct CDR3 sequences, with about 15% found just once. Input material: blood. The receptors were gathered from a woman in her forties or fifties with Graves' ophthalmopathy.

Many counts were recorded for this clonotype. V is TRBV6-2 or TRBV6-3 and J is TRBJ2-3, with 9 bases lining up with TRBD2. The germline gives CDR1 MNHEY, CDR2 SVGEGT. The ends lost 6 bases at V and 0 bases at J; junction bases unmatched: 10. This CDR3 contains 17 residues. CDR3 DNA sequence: TGTGCCAGCAGCACCTCGAGTAGCGGGAGAAGCACAGATACGCAGTATTTT. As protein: CASSTSSSGRSTDTQYF.

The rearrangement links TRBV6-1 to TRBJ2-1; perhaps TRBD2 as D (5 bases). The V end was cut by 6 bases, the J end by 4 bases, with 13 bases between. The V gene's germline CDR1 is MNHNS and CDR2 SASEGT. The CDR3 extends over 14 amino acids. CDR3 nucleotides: TGTGCCAGCAGCTCCGGACTTCCGTACAATGAGCAGTTCTTC. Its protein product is CASSSGLPYNEQFF.

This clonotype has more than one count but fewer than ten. CDR3 coding DNA: TGTGCCACCAGCAGAGGAGGGACAGGGGCCTACGAGCAGTACTTC. As protein: CATSRGGTGAYEQYF. This chain joins TRBV15 and TRBJ2-7, with 10 bases aligning to TRBD1. With 1 base clipped from V and 2 bases from J, the junction kept 2 bases outside the gene matches. Germline V gene data show CDR1 as LNHNV and CDR2 as YYDKDF (reference sequence). This CDR3 is 15 amino acids long.

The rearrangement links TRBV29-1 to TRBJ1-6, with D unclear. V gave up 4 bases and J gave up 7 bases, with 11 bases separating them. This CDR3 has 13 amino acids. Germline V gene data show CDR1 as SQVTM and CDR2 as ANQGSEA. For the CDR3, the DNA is TGCAGCGTTGGGGCGGCGGCCAATTCACCCCTCCACTTT. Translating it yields CSVGAAANSPLHF. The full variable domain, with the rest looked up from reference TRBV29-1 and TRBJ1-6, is SAVISQKPSRDICQRGTSLTIQCQVDSQVTMMFWYRQQPGQSLTLIATANQGSEATYESGFVIDKFPISRPNLTFSTLTVSNMSPEDSSIYLCSVGAAANSPLHFGNGTRLTVT.

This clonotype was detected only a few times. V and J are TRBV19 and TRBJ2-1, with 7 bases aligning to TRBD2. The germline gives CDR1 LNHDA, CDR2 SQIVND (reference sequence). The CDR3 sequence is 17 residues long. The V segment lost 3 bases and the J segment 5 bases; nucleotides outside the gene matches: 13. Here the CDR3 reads CASSMDAGAGYNNEQFF. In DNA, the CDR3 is TGTGCCAGTAGTATGGACGCGGGAGCCGGCTATAACAATGAGCAGTTCTTC. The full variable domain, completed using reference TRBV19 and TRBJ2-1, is DGGITQSPKYLFRKEGQNVTLSCEQNLNHDAMYWYRQDPGQGLRLIYYSQIVNDFQKGDIAEGYSVSREKKESFPLTVTSAQKNPTAFYLCASSMDAGAGYNNEQFFGPGTRLTVL.

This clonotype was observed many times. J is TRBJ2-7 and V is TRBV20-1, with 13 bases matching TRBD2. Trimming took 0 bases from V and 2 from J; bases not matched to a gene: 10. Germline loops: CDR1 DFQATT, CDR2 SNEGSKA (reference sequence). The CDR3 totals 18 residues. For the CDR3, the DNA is TGCAGTGCTAGAGATCTAAGGACTAGCGGGAGTTGGACCTACGAGCAGTACTTC. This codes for CSARDLRTSGSWTYEQYF.

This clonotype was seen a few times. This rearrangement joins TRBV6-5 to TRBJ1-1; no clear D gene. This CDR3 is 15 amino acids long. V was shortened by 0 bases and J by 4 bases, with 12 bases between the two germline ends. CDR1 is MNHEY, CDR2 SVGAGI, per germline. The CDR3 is CASSYSPDISTEAFF. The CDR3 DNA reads TGTGCCAGCAGTTACTCTCCGGATATTTCCACTGAAGCTTTCTTT.

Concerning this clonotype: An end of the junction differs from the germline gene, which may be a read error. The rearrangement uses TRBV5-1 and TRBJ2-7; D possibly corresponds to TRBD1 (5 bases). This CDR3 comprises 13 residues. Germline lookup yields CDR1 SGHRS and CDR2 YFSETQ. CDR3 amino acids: CASSAHVGVEEYF. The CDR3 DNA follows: TGCGCCAGCAGCGCCCACGTAGGGGTCGAGGAGTACTTC.

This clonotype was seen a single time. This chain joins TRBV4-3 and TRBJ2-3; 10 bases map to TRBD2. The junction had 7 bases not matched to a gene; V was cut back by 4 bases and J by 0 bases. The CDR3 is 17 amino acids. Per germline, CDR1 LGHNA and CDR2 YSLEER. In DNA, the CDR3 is TGCGCCAGCAGCCGAGAGCCTAGCGGGAGTAGCACAGATACGCAGTATTTT. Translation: CASSREPSGSSTDTQYF.

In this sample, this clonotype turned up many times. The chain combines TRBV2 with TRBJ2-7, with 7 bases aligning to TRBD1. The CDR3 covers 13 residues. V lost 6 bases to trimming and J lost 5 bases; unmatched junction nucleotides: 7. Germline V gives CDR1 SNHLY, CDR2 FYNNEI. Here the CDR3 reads CASRDTGDHEQYF. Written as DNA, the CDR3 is TGTGCCAGCAGGGATACAGGGGATCACGAGCAGTACTTC.

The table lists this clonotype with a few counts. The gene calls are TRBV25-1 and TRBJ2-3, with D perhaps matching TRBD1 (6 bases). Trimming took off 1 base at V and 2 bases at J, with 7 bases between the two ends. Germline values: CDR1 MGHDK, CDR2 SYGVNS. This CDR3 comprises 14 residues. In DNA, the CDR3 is TGTGCCAGCAGTGAATGGGACAACACAGATACGCAGTATTTT. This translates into CASSEWDNTDTQYF.

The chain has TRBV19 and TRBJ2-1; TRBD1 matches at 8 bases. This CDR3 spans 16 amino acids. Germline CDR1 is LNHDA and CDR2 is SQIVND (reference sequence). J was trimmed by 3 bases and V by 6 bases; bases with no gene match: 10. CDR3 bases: TGTGCCAGTAGCTTGTACAGGGGGGACGGCTACAATGAGCAGTTCTTC. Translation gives CASSLYRGDGYNEQFF.

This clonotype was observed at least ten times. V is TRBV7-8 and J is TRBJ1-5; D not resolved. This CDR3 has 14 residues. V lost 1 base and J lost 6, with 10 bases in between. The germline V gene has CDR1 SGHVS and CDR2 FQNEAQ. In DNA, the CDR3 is TGTGCCAGCAGCTTAGATGGGAATCGTCAGCCCCAGCATTTT. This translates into CASSLDGNRQPQHF. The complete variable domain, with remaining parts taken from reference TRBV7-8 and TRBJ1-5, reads GAGVSQSPRYKVAKRGQDVALRCDPISGHVSLFWYQQALGQGPEFLTYFQNEAQLDKSGLPSDRFFAERPEGSVSTLKIQRTQQEDSAVYLCASSLDGNRQPQHFGDGTRLSIL.